A single sample is the source of the 32 T cell receptor beta chains below, sequenced in a study of T cell responses to AZD1222 COVID-19 vaccine. Method: immunoSEQ multiplex PCR; TCRdb's copy keeps in-frame clones and lacks some. The table lists some 100,000 clones, roughly 89% of them singletons. Here the sequenced sample was peripheral blood, taken on day 0 of AZD1222 vaccination. The source of these receptors is an adult in good health.

The gene calls are TRBV7-9 and TRBJ1-1; D not certain. V lost 1 base to trimming and J lost 3 bases, with 6 bases between them. CDR1 and CDR2 (germline): SEHNR, FQNEAQ (reference sequence). The CDR3 is made up of 13 amino acids. This CDR3 is CASSLEMDTEAFF. The DNA of the CDR3 is TGTGCCAGCAGCTTAGAAATGGACACTGAAGCTTTCTTT.

V usage is TRBV28 and J usage is TRBJ1-1; D unclear. This CDR3 is 12 amino acids long. Per the germline V gene, CDR1 is MDHEN and CDR2 is SYDVKM. Trimming left V 5 bases short and J 1 base short, with 5 bases between. The CDR3 bases are TGTGCCAGCAGTCTGGGGAACACTGAAGCTTTCTTT. Translating gives CASSLGNTEAFF. Complete variable domain (other parts from reference TRBV28 and TRBJ1-1): DVKVTQSSRYLVKRTGEKVFLECVQDMDHENMFWYRQDPGLGLRLIYFSYDVKMKEKGDIPEGYSVSREKKERFSLILESASTNQTSMYLCASSLGNTEAFFGQGTRLTVV.

The chain carries TRBV6-1 and TRBJ1-5; the D gene is possibly TRBD1 (6 bases). Trimming stripped 2 bases from V and 0 bases from J, with 11 bases between. In germline, CDR1 is MNHNS, CDR2 SASEGT. This CDR3 region has 16 residues. The CDR3 DNA sequence: TGTGCCAGCAGTGAACTGACAGGTAGTAGCAATCAGCCCCAGCATTTT. Its protein product is CASSELTGSSNQPQHF.

V is TRBV3-1 (or the pseudogene TRBV3-2) and J is TRBJ2-1, with 15 bases lining up with TRBD2. Germline values: CDR1 LGHDT, CDR2 YNNKEL (reference sequence). The CDR3 length is 16 residues. V dropped 4 bases and J dropped 9; count of bases not matched to a gene: 7. CDR3: CASSRRTSGGAGEQFF. CDR3 in DNA: TGTGCCAGCAGCCGAAGGACTAGCGGGGGGGCGGGTGAGCAGTTCTTC.

This chain connects TRBV4-2 to TRBJ1-1, with TRBD1 as a possible D gene (5 bases). Trimming pared 1 base from V and 3 bases from J, leaving 15 bases between. CDR3 length equals 16 residues. Germline-derived CDR1 and CDR2 are LGHNA and YNFKEQ. The CDR3 is CASSQVVGQDYTEAFF. DNA of the CDR3: TGTGCCAGCAGCCAAGTGGTGGGGCAGGATTACACTGAAGCTTTCTTT.

The chain combines TRBV19 with TRBJ2-7; perhaps TRBD2 as D (6 bases). V was shortened by 6 bases and J by 9 bases, with 24 bases between the two germline ends. Per germline, CDR1 LNHDA and CDR2 SQIVND (reference sequence). This CDR3 is 15 amino acids long. CDR3 loop: CASSPLEGSASGQYF. The CDR3 DNA reads as TGTGCCAGTAGCCCGCTGGAGGGTTCAGCCAGCGGGCAGTACTTC.

The chain joins TRBV3-1 (or the pseudogene TRBV3-2) to TRBJ2-7; D is ambiguous. The germline V gene encodes CDR1 LGHDT and CDR2 YNNKEL (reference sequence). The CDR3 spans 14 residues. V shed 6 bases and J shed 1 base, with 13 bases lying between them. The CDR3 sequence: CASREKDGSYEQYF. Here the CDR3 DNA reads TGTGCCAGCAGAGAGAAGGACGGATCCTACGAGCAGTACTTC.

V usage is TRBV6-5 and J usage is TRBJ1-2, with 10 bases that match TRBD1. Per the germline V gene, CDR1 is MNHEY and CDR2 is SVGAGI. Trimming took 0 bases from V and 4 from J; bases not matched to a gene: 2. This CDR3 has 15 amino acids. The CDR3 loop reads CASSYSDRGGYGYTF. Here the CDR3 DNA reads TGTGCCAGCAGTTACTCGGACAGGGGGGGCTATGGCTACACCTTC.

The chain is built from TRBV7-3 and TRBJ2-2; 7 nucleotides align to TRBD1. The CDR3 length is 16 residues. Germline CDR1 reads SGHTA; CDR2 reads FQGTGA. After removal of 5 bases from V and 3 bases from J, the junction contained 9 bases not matched to a gene. In nucleotides, the CDR3 is TGTGCCAGCAGCACCTACACAGGGGCGGACACCGGGGAGCTGTTTTTT. It is translated as CASSTYTGADTGELFF.

This clone was found a few times. This chain joins TRBV18 and TRBJ1-2; D is undetermined. The CDR3 covers 15 residues. V lost 2 bases and J 0 bases, leaving 10 bases between the germline ends. Germline-derived CDR1 and CDR2 are KGHSH and LQKENI. Here the CDR3 reads CASSPDAEANYGYTF. CDR3 bases: TGTGCCAGCTCACCAGACGCGGAAGCTAACTATGGCTACACCTTC.

The sample holds one count of this clone. The chain couples TRBV6-4 to TRBJ2-7; D could derive from TRBD1 or TRBD2 (7 bases each). The CDR3 extends over 13 amino acids. Trimming took off 10 bases at V and 5 bases at J, with 18 bases between the two ends. In germline, CDR1 is MRHNA, CDR2 SNTAGT. Here the CDR3 DNA reads TGTGCCACCATAGGGGGCGGGAGTAACGAGCAGTACTTC. Amino acids: CATIGGGSNEQYF.

This rearrangement joins TRBV27 to TRBJ2-7, with a weak D call TRBD1 (5 bases). Germline V gene data show CDR1 as MNHEY and CDR2 as SMNVEV (reference sequence). The germline V and J ends were trimmed by 3 bases and 2 bases, with 11 bases remaining between them. The CDR3 has 14 residues. The CDR3 here is CASSFMGQTYEQYF. CDR3 in DNA: TGTGCCAGCAGTTTCATGGGGCAAACCTACGAGCAGTACTTC.

CDR3: CASSNRDSNTGELFF. In DNA, the CDR3 is TGTGCCAGCAGCAACCGGGACAGCAACACCGGGGAGCTGTTTTTT. The chain combines TRBV13 with TRBJ2-2; 7 bases map to TRBD1. The germline CDR1 and CDR2 sequences are PRHDT and FYEKMQ (reference sequence). Trimming at V came to 5 bases and at J to 2 bases, leaving 5 bases not matched to a gene. The CDR3 has 15 amino acids.

The CDR3 DNA sequence: TGTGCCAGCAGCTTAGGTCAGAATAATGGCTACACCTTC. Translated, it gives CASSLGQNNGYTF. The J gene is TRBJ1-2, the V gene TRBV7-8; D is uncertain. The CDR3 totals 13 residues. Trimming pared 1 base from V and 6 bases from J, leaving 9 bases between. The germline CDR1 and CDR2 sequences are SGHVS and FQNEAQ.

The chain recombines TRBV6-5 with TRBJ2-5, with D unresolved. Germline loops: CDR1 MNHEY, CDR2 SVGAGI. V lost 7 bases to trimming and J lost 5 bases, with 11 bases between them. The CDR3 has 12 residues. The CDR3 DNA reads as TGTGCCAGCATTCCCTCCGAGGAGACCCAGTACTTC. This sequence encodes CASIPSEETQYF.

The chain carries TRBV5-1 and TRBJ2-3; weak D call: TRBD1 (5 bases). CDR1 is SGHRS and CDR2 is YFSETQ in the germline V gene. The CDR3 has 15 residues. Between the trimmed V and J ends, which lost 4 bases and 3 bases, there was a span of 15 bases. CDR3 bases: TGCGCCAGCAGCCCGGTAGGGGTCGGGACAGATACGCAGTATTTT. This encodes CASSPVGVGTDTQYF.

This chain connects TRBV7-2 to TRBJ1-1; D remains unclear. The CDR3 runs 13 residues. CDR1 SGHTA and CDR2 FQGNSA come from the germline V gene. The ends were cut back, 7 bases at V and 3 bases at J, with 12 bases in the middle. CDR3 sequence reads: CASKPQRDTEAFF. The DNA for the CDR3 is TGTGCCAGCAAACCCCAAAGAGACACTGAAGCTTTCTTT. The full variable domain, completed using reference TRBV7-2 and TRBJ1-1, is GAGVSQSPSNKVTEKGKDVELRCDPISGHTALYWYRQSLGQGLEFLIYFQGNSAPDKSGLPSDRFSAERTGGSVSTLTIQRTQQEDSAVYLCASKPQRDTEAFFGQGTRLTVV.

The V call is TRBV6-5, the J call TRBJ1-2; 10 bases map to TRBD1. Germline assignment: CDR1 MNHEY and CDR2 SVGAGI. Trimming cost V 7 bases and J 6 bases; bases outside gene matches: 5. This CDR3 has 13 residues. CDR3 residues: CASKDRGRDGYTF. DNA for the CDR3: TGTGCCAGCAAAGACAGGGGGCGGGATGGCTACACCTTC.

The rearrangement joins TRBV27 to TRBJ2-3, with 10 nucleotides matching TRBD2. This CDR3 contains 18 residues. V gave up 8 bases and J gave up 0 bases; unmatched junction bases: 14. Germline assignment: CDR1 MNHEY and CDR2 SMNVEV (reference sequence). The CDR3 coding sequence is TGTGCCAGCTCCCCCATGGGACTAGCGATCCTTAGCACAGATACGCAGTATTTT. Translated: CASSPMGLAILSTDTQYF.

This clone is a singleton in its sample. The CDR3 loop reads CASQGSESGGAHEQFF. The CDR3 nucleotides are TGTGCCTCTCAAGGGTCCGAGAGCGGGGGGGCCCATGAGCAGTTCTTC. The chain recombines TRBV6-6 with TRBJ2-1, with 10 bases identical to TRBD2. The ends lost 11 bases at V and 8 bases at J; junction bases unmatched: 18. Germline V gene sequence: CDR1 MNHNY, CDR2 SVGAGI (reference sequence). CDR3 length: 16 amino acids.

The rearrangement uses TRBV5-8 and TRBJ1-1; perhaps TRBD1 as D (5 bases). This CDR3 is built from 13 residues. Germline CDR1 and CDR2: SGHTS and YDEGEE. V was pared by 0 bases and J by 6 bases, with 9 bases between. The CDR3 loop reads CASSLEGAAEAFF. CDR3 bases: TGTGCCAGCAGCTTGGAAGGGGCCGCTGAAGCTTTCTTT.

The chain is built from TRBV6-5 and TRBJ1-5; D is unresolved. The germline V gene has CDR1 MNHEY and CDR2 SVGAGI. V shed 5 bases and J shed 4 bases, with 9 bases lying between them. This CDR3 region has 13 residues. The CDR3, as DNA: TGTGCCAGCAGTCCTAGGGAGAATCAGCCCCAGCATTTT. Protein: CASSPRENQPQHF.

The chain has TRBV28 and TRBJ1-2; 7 positions agree with TRBD1. V lost 4 bases to trimming and J lost 4 bases; unmatched junction nucleotides: 6. There are 14 residues in the CDR3. Germline V lookup: CDR1 MDHEN, CDR2 SYDVKM. The CDR3 sequence is CASSSPTGPYGYTF. The CDR3 region has the DNA TGTGCCAGCAGTTCGCCGACAGGGCCCTATGGCTACACCTTC.

The J gene is TRBJ1-1, the V gene TRBV3-1 (or the pseudogene TRBV3-2); TRBD1 agrees at 7 bases. CDR3 length equals 17 residues. CDR1 and CDR2 from the germline V gene are LGHDT and YNNKEL (reference sequence). V lost 3 bases and J lost 3; bases outside the gene matches: 13. The CDR3 reads CASSHLRMTGSHTEAFF. CDR3 DNA sequence: TGTGCCAGCAGCCACCTCCGGATGACAGGGTCTCACACTGAAGCTTTCTTT.

This clone was observed once. The chain recombines TRBV5-6 with TRBJ2-7; 8 bases align to TRBD1. With 4 bases clipped from V and 3 bases from J, the junction kept 6 bases outside the gene matches. The V gene's germline CDR1 is SGHDT and CDR2 YYEEEE. The CDR3 loop spans 14 amino acids. CDR3 sequence (DNA): TGTGCCAGCAGCGCCGGGACAGGCTTCTACGAGCAGTACTTC. This sequence encodes CASSAGTGFYEQYF.

The chain couples TRBV6-6 to TRBJ1-3; D is unresolved. V was clipped by 9 bases and J by 0 bases, with 9 bases between them. Germline values: CDR1 MNHNY, CDR2 SVGAGI (reference sequence). This CDR3 region has 13 residues. The CDR3 sequence: CASEGRSGNTIYF. The CDR3 region has the DNA TGTGCCAGTGAAGGGCGCTCTGGAAACACCATATATTTT.

The gene calls are TRBV21-1 and TRBJ2-3; the table's D call, TRBD2, was not checked against the DNA. TRBV21-1 is listed as a pseudogene. The length of the CDR3 is 17 residues. The CDR3 DNA follows: TGTGCCAGCAGCAAAGTCCGCCGAAGGACTAGCACAGATACGCAGTATTTT. Its translation: CASSKVRRRTSTDTQYF.

The chain has TRBV7-7 and TRBJ2-5; weak D call: TRBD1 (7 bases). The CDR3 consists of 15 residues. Germline V gene lookup returns CDR1 SSHAT and CDR2 FNYEAQ (reference sequence). The CDR3 reads CAVTLAGQRQETQYF. DNA of the CDR3: TGTGCAGTTACACTGGCGGGACAGCGTCAAGAGACCCAGTACTTC.

The V and J genes are TRBV28 and TRBJ1-3; D is possibly TRBD1 (5 bases). CDR3 length equals 16 residues. Germline V gene lookup returns CDR1 MDHEN and CDR2 SYDVKM. The V end lost 2 bases, the J end lost 0 bases, and 11 bases lay between the germline ends. CDR3 residues: CASSLGGTFSGNTIYF. The CDR3 bases are TGTGCCAGCAGTTTAGGGGGGACCTTCTCTGGAAACACCATATATTTT. The complete variable domain, with remaining parts taken from reference TRBV28 and TRBJ1-3, reads DVKVTQSSRYLVKRTGEKVFLECVQDMDHENMFWYRQDPGLGLRLIYFSYDVKMKEKGDIPEGYSVSREKKERFSLILESASTNQTSMYLCASSLGGTFSGNTIYFGEGSWLTVV.

This clone has more than one count but fewer than ten. The chain is built from TRBV4-2 and TRBJ2-5; D not certain. The length of the CDR3 is 12 residues. From germline, CDR1 is LGHNA and CDR2 YNFKEQ. Trimming stripped 2 bases from V and 4 bases from J, with 5 bases between. The CDR3 nucleotides read TGTGCCAGCAGCCAAATCGGAGAGACCCAGTACTTC. Translation: CASSQIGETQYF.

This clone was seen a few times. The genes are TRBV12-3 or TRBV12-4 and TRBJ1-1; TRBD1 might be the D (6 bases). V lost 6 bases and J 4 bases, leaving 6 bases between the germline ends. This CDR3 has 11 residues. For the CDR3, the DNA is TGTGCCAGCAGCAGGGGCACTGAAGCTTTCTTT. Protein: CASSRGTEAFF.

V gene TRBV5-1 combines with J gene TRBJ2-1; 10 bases agree with TRBD2. The CDR3 is 15 residues long. CDR1 SGHRS and CDR2 YFSETQ come from the germline V gene. With 3 bases clipped from V and 4 bases from J, the junction kept 4 bases outside the gene matches. The CDR3 DNA is TGCGCCAGCAGCTCTGGGACTAGCGAATACAATGAGCAGTTCTTC. Its protein product is CASSSGTSEYNEQFF.